This T cell receptor (beta chain) was found in a study of cytomegalovirus exposure and HLA in healthy donors. Profiled with immunoSEQ multiplex PCR; TCRdb holds only in-frame clones, not every one. Of 90,000 to 120,000 clones listed, approximately 94% were seen once; the top ten hold roughly 0.7%. J gave up 3 bases and V 1 base, and 2 bases lay outside the gene matches. This CDR3 is 15 amino acids long. From germline, CDR1 is SGHTA and CDR2 FQGTGA. The sequenced sample was PBMCs. V is TRBV7-3 and J is TRBJ2-1; TRBD1 matches at 8 bases. This TCR was sampled from a woman younger than 30 in good health and CMV-seronegative. The CDR3 DNA sequence: TGTGCCAGCAGCTTAAGACAGGGGATCTACAATGAGCAGTTCTTC. This gives the protein CASSLRQGIYNEQFF.